These 17 T cell receptor beta chains came from one sample sequenced in a study of cytomegalovirus exposure and HLA in healthy donors. The study ran its PCR with 60 Vbeta and 13 Jbeta primers. Produced via immunoSEQ multiplex PCR; TCRdb's table is partial and in-frame only. The sample includes roughly 150,000 clones, roughly 85% seen only once; the top ten take approximately 0.66%. Sequencing used PBMCs. The receptors derive from a male donor in good health and CMV-seronegative.

The chain recombines TRBV7-9 with TRBJ2-7; 9 bases agree with TRBD1. This CDR3 spans 16 amino acids. J gave up 5 bases and V 4 bases, and 12 bases lay outside the gene matches. Looked up from germline, CDR1 is SEHNR and CDR2 is FQNEAQ (reference sequence). CDR3 protein: CASSSMTGGDRNEQYF. The CDR3 nucleotides read TGTGCCAGCAGCTCGATGACAGGGGGAGACCGCAACGAGCAGTACTTC. The entire variable domain, with the rest obtained from reference TRBV7-9 and TRBJ2-7, is as follows: DTGVSQNPRHKITKRGQNVTFRCDPISEHNRLYWYRQTLGQGPEFLTYFQNEAQLEKSRLLSDRFSAERPKGSFSTLEIQRTEQGDSAMYLCASSSMTGGDRNEQYFGPGTRLTVT.

This clone was seen a single time. The V gene is TRBV19, the J gene TRBJ2-3; TRBD2 aligns across 9 bases. Unmatched junction bases numbered 8, after V lost 5 bases and J lost 2 bases. The CDR3 covers 16 residues. Germline-derived CDR1 and CDR2 are LNHDA and SQIVND (reference sequence). The CDR3 DNA sequence: TGTGCCAGTAGTGCACTTAGCGGGAGCCCCACAGATACGCAGTATTTT. Protein product: CASSALSGSPTDTQYF.

This chain connects TRBV12-5 to TRBJ1-4; 12 nucleotides agree with TRBD1. Looked up from germline, CDR1 is LGHNT and CDR2 is FRNRAP. The V segment lost 6 bases and the J segment 4 bases; nucleotides outside the gene matches: 9. The CDR3 consists of 17 residues. CDR3 coding DNA: TGTGCTAGTGGACCGGGACAGGGGGCGCGGGGTAATGAAAAACTGTTTTTT. Protein product: CASGPGQGARGNEKLFF.

V gene TRBV5-6 combines with J gene TRBJ2-1; 13 bases are shared with TRBD2. The CDR3 runs 15 residues. Germline CDR1 SGHDT, CDR2 YYEEEE. The junction had 4 bases not matched to a gene; V was cut back by 4 bases and J by 6 bases. The CDR3 here is CASSAGLAGVNEQFF. As DNA, the CDR3 is TGTGCCAGCAGCGCCGGACTAGCGGGAGTCAATGAGCAGTTCTTC.

This sequence joins TRBV9 and TRBJ2-6, with D possibly being TRBD2 (6 bases). The CDR3 is 16 amino acids. The germline V gene has CDR1 SGDLS and CDR2 YYNGEE. The V and J ends lost 6 bases and 0 bases respectively, with 13 bases between them. CDR3 sequence: CASTPGGSSGANVLTF. For the CDR3, the DNA is TGTGCCAGCACCCCCGGAGGGTCCTCTGGGGCCAACGTCCTGACTTTC.

V is TRBV10-3 and J is TRBJ2-1; perhaps TRBD1 as D (5 bases). Trimming shortened V by 6 bases and J by 8 bases, and 11 bases separated the two germline ends. The CDR3 is 12 amino acids. Germline V lookup: CDR1 ENHRY, CDR2 SYGVKD. The DNA for the CDR3 is TGTGCCATCAGGGGGCCGGCCGATGAGCAGTTCTTC. Translation gives CAIRGPADEQFF.

The gene calls are TRBV7-9 and TRBJ2-1, with 11 bases lining up with TRBD2. The CDR3 is 12 residues long. Germline CDR1 and CDR2: SEHNR and FQNEAQ (reference sequence). Unmatched junction bases numbered 3, after V lost 5 bases and J lost 12 bases. This CDR3 is CASSPTSGTQFF. CDR3 DNA sequence: TGTGCCAGCAGCCCGACTAGCGGGACGCAGTTCTTC.

The J gene is TRBJ2-7, the V gene TRBV11-1; TRBD1 might be the D (6 bases). The length of the CDR3 is 14 residues. Trimming shortened V by 3 bases and J by 2 bases, and 11 bases separated the two germline ends. Germline V gene sequence: CDR1 SGHAT, CDR2 FQDESV (reference sequence). CDR3 nucleotide sequence: TGTGCCAGCAGCTTGGAGGACAGAACCTACGAGCAGTACTTC. Residues: CASSLEDRTYEQYF.

This chain uses TRBV7-2 with TRBJ2-7, with 9 bases identical to TRBD1. Germline V gives CDR1 SGHTA, CDR2 FQGNSA. There are 15 residues in the CDR3. V shed 5 bases and J 2 bases; nucleotides not matched to a gene: 7. The chain's CDR3 is CASSPGQGWAYEQYF. DNA for the CDR3: TGTGCCAGCAGCCCGGGACAGGGTTGGGCCTACGAGCAGTACTTC.

The chain combines TRBV7-9 with TRBJ2-1, with TRBD1 identical over 12 bases. The CDR3 runs to 16 residues. CDR1 is SEHNR and CDR2 is FQNEAQ in the germline V gene (reference sequence). Trimming cost V 7 bases and J 9 bases; bases outside gene matches: 13. This CDR3 is CASTWWAGQGAGEQFF. In DNA, the CDR3 is TGTGCCAGCACCTGGTGGGCGGGACAGGGGGCCGGTGAGCAGTTCTTC. The whole variable domain, filled in from reference TRBV7-9 and TRBJ2-1, reads DTGVSQNPRHKITKRGQNVTFRCDPISEHNRLYWYRQTLGQGPEFLTYFQNEAQLEKSRLLSDRFSAERPKGSFSTLEIQRTEQGDSAMYLCASTWWAGQGAGEQFFGPGTRLTVL.

The chain recombines TRBV9 with TRBJ2-1; D perhaps matches TRBD2 (7 bases). The V and J ends lost 4 bases and 5 bases respectively, with 22 bases between them. The CDR3 runs 17 residues. Germline-derived CDR1 and CDR2 are SGDLS and YYNGEE. The CDR3 coding sequence is TGTGCCAGCAGCCCTCCAACGGCGGGGGCTGTCCACAATGAGCAGTTCTTC. As protein: CASSPPTAGAVHNEQFF.

The CDR3 DNA follows: TGTGCCAGCGGGGGACTAGCGGGAGGACAAGAGACCCAGTACTTC. This translates into CASGGLAGGQETQYF. The chain has TRBV6-1 and TRBJ2-5; 15 nucleotides agree with TRBD2. Germline V gives CDR1 MNHNS, CDR2 SASEGT. Trimming cost V 8 bases and J 2 bases; bases outside gene matches: 3. This CDR3 region has 15 residues.

This clone was recorded only once. V is TRBV27 and J is TRBJ2-1, with D perhaps TRBD2 (6 bases). The CDR3 extends over 15 amino acids. The germline V and J ends were trimmed by 5 bases and 5 bases, with 16 bases remaining between them. Germline V CDR1 and CDR2: MNHEY, SMNVEV (reference sequence). The CDR3 region has the DNA TGTGCCAGCAGTCCCCTAACCGGGAGCCACAATGAGCAGTTCTTC. It translates to CASSPLTGSHNEQFF.

The chain uses TRBV6-5 and TRBJ2-7; 9 bases align to TRBD1. After removal of 3 bases from V and 3 bases from J, the junction contained 3 bases not matched to a gene. This CDR3 has 14 residues. The germline gives CDR1 MNHEY, CDR2 SVGAGI. CDR3 DNA: TGTGCCAGCAGTTATATGGGACAGGGCTACGAGCAGTACTTC. Amino acid sequence: CASSYMGQGYEQYF.

The chain employs TRBV9 and TRBJ2-2; 8 bases map to TRBD2. Germline trimming cut 2 bases from V and 3 bases from J; bases unmatched to any gene: 9. From germline, CDR1 is SGDLS and CDR2 YYNGEE. CDR3 length: 17 amino acids. CDR3 loop: CASSVTTGGPYTGELFF. The CDR3 DNA is TGTGCCAGCAGCGTCACCACGGGAGGGCCCTACACCGGGGAGCTGTTTTTT. Looking up the rest from reference TRBV9 and TRBJ2-2 gives the full variable domain: DSGVTQTPKHLITATGQRVTLRCSPRSGDLSVYWYQQSLDQGLQFLIQYYNGEERAKGNILERFSAQQFPDLHSELNLSSLELGDSALYFCASSVTTGGPYTGELFFGEGSRLTVL.

The V and J genes are TRBV29-1 and TRBJ1-1, with D uncertain. This CDR3 is 12 amino acids long. Germline V gene sequence: CDR1 SQVTM, CDR2 ANQGSEA. Trimming took 6 bases from V and 8 from J, leaving 16 bases between them. Here the CDR3 reads CSVPLGGPEAFF. The CDR3 DNA reads as TGCAGCGTCCCGTTGGGAGGGCCCGAAGCTTTCTTT.

This clone has just one count. This chain links TRBV11-2 with TRBJ2-3; tentatively, D is TRBD2 (6 bases). The CDR3 is 14 residues long. The V end was cut by 2 bases, the J end by 2 bases, with 8 bases between. Germline assignment: CDR1 SGHAT and CDR2 FQNNGV. The CDR3 DNA is TGTGCCAGCAGCTTAACGGGAGTCACAGATACGCAGTATTTT. Amino acids: CASSLTGVTDTQYF.